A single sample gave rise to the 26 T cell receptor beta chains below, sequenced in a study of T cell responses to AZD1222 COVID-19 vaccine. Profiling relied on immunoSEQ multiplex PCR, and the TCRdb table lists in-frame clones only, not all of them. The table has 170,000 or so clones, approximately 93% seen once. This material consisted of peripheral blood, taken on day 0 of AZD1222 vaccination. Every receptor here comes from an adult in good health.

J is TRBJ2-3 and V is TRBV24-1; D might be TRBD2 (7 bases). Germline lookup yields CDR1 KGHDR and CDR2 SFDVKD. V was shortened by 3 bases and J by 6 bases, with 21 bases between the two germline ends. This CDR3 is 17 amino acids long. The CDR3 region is CATSDPMGGAQVDTQYF. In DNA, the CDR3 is TGTGCCACCAGTGATCCGATGGGGGGGGCCCAAGTTGATACGCAGTATTTT.

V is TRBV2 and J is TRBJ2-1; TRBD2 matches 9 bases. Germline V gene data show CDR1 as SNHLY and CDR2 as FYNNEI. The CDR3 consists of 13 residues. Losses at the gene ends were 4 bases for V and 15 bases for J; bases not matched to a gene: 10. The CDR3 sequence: CASSVSAGGGWFF. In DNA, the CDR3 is TGTGCCAGCAGTGTTTCAGCGGGGGGTGGGTGGTTCTTC.

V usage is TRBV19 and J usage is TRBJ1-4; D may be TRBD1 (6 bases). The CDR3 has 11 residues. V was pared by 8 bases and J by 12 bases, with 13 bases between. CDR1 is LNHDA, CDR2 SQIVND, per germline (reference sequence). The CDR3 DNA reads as TGTGCCAGTTTTGTCAGGGGCGAACTGTTTTTT. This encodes CASFVRGELFF.

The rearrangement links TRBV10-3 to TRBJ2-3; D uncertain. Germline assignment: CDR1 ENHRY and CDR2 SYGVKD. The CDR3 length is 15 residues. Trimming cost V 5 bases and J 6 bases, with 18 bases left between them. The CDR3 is CAISTPMAEGDTQYF. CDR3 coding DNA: TGTGCCATCAGTACGCCAATGGCCGAAGGGGATACGCAGTATTTT.

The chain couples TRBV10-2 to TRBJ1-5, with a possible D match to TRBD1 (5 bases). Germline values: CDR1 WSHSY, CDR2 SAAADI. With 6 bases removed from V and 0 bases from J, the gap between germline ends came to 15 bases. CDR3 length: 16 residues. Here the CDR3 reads CASRDTQGDSNQPQHF. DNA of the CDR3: TGCGCCAGCAGAGATACTCAGGGAGATAGCAATCAGCCCCAGCATTTT.

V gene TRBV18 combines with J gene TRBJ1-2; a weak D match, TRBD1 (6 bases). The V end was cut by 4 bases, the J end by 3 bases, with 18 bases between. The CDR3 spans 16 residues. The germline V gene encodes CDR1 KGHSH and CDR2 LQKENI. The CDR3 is CASSQIVRDTDYGYTF. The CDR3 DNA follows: TGTGCCAGCTCACAGATCGTCCGGGACACGGACTATGGCTACACCTTC.

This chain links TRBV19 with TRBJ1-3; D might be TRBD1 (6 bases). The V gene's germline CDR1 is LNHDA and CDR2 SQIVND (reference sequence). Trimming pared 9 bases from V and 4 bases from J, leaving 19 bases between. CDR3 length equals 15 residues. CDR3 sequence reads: CARNTDRRGGNTIYF. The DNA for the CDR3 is TGTGCCAGAAACACCGACAGGCGTGGAGGAAACACCATATATTTT.

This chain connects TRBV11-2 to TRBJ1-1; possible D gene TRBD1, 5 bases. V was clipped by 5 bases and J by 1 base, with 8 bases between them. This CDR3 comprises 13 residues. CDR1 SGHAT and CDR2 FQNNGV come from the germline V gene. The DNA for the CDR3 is TGTGCCAGCAGCCCACAGGAGAACACTGAAGCTTTCTTT. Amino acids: CASSPQENTEAFF. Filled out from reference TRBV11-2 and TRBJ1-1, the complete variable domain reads EAGVAQSPRYKIIEKRQSVAFWCNPISGHATLYWYQQILGQGPKLLIQFQNNGVVDDSQLPKDRFSAERLKGVDSTLKIQPAKLEDSAVYLCASSPQENTEAFFGQGTRLTVV.

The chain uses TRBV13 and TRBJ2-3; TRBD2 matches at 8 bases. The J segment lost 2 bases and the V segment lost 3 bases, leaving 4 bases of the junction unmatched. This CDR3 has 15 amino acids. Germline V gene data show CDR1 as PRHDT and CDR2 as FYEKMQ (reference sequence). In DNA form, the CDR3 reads TGTGCCAGCAGCTTTCCGGGGGGGACCACAGATACGCAGTATTTT. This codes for CASSFPGGTTDTQYF. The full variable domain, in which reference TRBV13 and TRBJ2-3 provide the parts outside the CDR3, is AAGVIQSPRHLIKEKRETATLKCYPIPRHDTVYWYQQGPGQDPQFLISFYEKMQSDKGSIPDRFSAQQFSDYHSELNMSSLELGDSALYFCASSFPGGTTDTQYFGPGTRLTVL.

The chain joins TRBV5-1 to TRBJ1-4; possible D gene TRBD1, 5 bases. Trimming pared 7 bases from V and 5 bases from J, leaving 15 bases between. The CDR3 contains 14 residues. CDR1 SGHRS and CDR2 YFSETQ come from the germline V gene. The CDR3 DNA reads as TGCGCCAGCCGCCCGGGGGGAGTAAATGAAAAACTGTTTTTT. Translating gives CASRPGGVNEKLFF.

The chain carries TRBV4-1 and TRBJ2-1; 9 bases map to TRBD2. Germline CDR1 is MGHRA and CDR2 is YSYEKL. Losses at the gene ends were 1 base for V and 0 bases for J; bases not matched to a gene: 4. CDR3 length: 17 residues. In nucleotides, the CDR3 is TGCGCCAGCAGCCAAGGGCAAGCGGGGGGCTCCTACAATGAGCAGTTCTTC. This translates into CASSQGQAGGSYNEQFF.

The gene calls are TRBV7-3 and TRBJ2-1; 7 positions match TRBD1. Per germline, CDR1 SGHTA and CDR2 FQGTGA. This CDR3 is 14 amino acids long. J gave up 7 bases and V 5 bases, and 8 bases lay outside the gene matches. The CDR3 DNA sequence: TGTGCCAGCAGCGGGCGACAGGGTCGGAATGAGCAGTTCTTC. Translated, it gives CASSGRQGRNEQFF. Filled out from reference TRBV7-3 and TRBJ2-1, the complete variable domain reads GAGVSQTPSNKVTEKGKYVELRCDPISGHTALYWYRQSLGQGPEFLIYFQGTGAADDSGLPNDRFFAVRPEGSVSTLKIQRTERGDSAVYLCASSGRQGRNEQFFGPGTRLTVL.

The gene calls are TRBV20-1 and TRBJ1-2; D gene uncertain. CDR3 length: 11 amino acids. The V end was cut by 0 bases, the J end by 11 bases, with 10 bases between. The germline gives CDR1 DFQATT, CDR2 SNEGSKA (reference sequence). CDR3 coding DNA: TGCAGTGCTAGAGATAGGACGTCATACACCTTC. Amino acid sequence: CSARDRTSYTF.

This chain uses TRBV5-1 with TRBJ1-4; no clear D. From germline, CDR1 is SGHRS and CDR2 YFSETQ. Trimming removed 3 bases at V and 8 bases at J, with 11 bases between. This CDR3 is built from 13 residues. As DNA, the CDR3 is TGCGCCAGCAGCTCCCCCAGTCTGGAAAAACTGTTTTTT. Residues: CASSSPSLEKLFF. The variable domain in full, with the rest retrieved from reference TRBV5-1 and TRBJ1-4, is KAGVTQTPRYLIKTRGQQVTLSCSPISGHRSVSWYQQTPGQGLQFLFEYFSETQRNKGNFPGRFSGRQFSNSRSEMNVSTLELGDSALYLCASSSPSLEKLFFGSGTQLSVL.

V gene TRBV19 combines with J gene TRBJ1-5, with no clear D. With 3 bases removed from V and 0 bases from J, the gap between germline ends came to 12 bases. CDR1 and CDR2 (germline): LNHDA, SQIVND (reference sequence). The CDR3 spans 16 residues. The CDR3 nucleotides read TGTGCCAGTAGTATTTGGGCAGCGGATAGCAATCAGCCCCAGCATTTT. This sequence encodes CASSIWAADSNQPQHF.

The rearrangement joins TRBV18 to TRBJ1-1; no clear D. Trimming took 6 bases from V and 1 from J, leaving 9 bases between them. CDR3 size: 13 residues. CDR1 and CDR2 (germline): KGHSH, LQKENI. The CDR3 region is CASSRWGNTEAFF. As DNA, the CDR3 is TGTGCCAGCTCTAGATGGGGGAACACTGAAGCTTTCTTT.

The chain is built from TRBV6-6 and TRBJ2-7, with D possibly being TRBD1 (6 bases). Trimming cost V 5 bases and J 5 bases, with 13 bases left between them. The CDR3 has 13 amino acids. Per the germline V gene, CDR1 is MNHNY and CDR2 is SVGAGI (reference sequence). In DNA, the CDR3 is TGTGCCAGCAGTCGTATTCGGGACAACGAGCAGTACTTC. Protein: CASSRIRDNEQYF.

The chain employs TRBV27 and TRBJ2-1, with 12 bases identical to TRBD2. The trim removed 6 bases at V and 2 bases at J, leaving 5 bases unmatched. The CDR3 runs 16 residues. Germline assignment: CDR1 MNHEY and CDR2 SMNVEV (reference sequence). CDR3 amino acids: CASRRTSGDPYNEQFF. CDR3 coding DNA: TGTGCCAGCAGGCGGACTAGCGGGGACCCCTACAATGAGCAGTTCTTC.

CDR3 in amino acids: CSASNRKGTNEKLFF. The CDR3 DNA is TGCAGTGCTAGTAACCGGAAGGGAACTAATGAAAAACTGTTTTTT. The chain has TRBV20-1 and TRBJ1-4; D unclear. Germline V gene lookup returns CDR1 DFQATT and CDR2 SNEGSKA (reference sequence). CDR3 length equals 15 residues. Trimming shortened V by 3 bases and J by 1 base, and 12 bases separated the two germline ends.

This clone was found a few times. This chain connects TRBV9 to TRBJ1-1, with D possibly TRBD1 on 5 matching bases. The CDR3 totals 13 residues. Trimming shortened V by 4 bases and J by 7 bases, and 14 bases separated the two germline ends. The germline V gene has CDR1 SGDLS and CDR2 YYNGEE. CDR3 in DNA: TGTGCCAGCAGCTTTAGTGGGGGAGTTGAAGCTTTCTTT. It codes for CASSFSGGVEAFF.

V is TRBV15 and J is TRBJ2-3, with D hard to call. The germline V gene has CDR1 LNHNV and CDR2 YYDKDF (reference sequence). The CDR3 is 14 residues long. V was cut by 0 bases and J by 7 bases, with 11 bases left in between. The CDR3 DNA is TGTGCCACCAGCAGAGATAACTCCAGGTATACGCAGTATTTT. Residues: CATSRDNSRYTQYF. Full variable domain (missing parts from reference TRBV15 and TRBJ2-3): DAMVIQNPRYQVTQFGKPVTLSCSQTLNHNVMYWYQQKSSQAPKLLFHYYDKDFNNEADTPDNFQSRRPNTSFCFLDIRSPGLGDTAMYLCATSRDNSRYTQYFGPGTRLTVL.

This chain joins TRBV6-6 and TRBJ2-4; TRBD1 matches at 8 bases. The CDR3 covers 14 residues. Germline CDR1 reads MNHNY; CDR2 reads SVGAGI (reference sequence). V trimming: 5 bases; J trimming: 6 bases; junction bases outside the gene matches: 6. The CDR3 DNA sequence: TGTGCCAGCAGTCAAGGACAGGGACCAAACATTCAGTACTTC. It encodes CASSQGQGPNIQYF.

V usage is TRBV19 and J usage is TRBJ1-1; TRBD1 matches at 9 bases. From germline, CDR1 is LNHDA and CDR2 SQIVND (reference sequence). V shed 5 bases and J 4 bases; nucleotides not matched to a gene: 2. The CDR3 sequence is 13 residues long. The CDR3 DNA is TGTGCCAGTAGTGAACAGGGGGCCACTGAAGCTTTCTTT. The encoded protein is CASSEQGATEAFF. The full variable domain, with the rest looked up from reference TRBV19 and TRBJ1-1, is DGGITQSPKYLFRKEGQNVTLSCEQNLNHDAMYWYRQDPGQGLRLIYYSQIVNDFQKGDIAEGYSVSREKKESFPLTVTSAQKNPTAFYLCASSEQGATEAFFGQGTRLTVV.

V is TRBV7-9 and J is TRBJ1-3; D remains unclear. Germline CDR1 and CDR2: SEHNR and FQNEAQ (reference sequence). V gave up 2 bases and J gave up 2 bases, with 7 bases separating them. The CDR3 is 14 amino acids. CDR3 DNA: TGTGCCAGCAGCTTACATGGAGCTGGAAACACCATATATTTT. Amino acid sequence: CASSLHGAGNTIYF.

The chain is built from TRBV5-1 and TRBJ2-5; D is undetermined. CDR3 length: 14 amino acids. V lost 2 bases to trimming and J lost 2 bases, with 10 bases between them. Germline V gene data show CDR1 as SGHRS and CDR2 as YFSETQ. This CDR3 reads CASSFGPGQETQYF. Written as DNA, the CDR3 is TGCGCCAGCAGCTTTGGGCCAGGACAAGAGACCCAGTACTTC.

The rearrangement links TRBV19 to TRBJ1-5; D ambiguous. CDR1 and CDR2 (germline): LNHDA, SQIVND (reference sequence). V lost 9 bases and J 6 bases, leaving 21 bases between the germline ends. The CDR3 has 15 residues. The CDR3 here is CASLREGTGVQPQHF. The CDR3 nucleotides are TGTGCCAGCCTTCGGGAGGGAACGGGAGTTCAGCCCCAGCATTTT.